The 14 T cell receptor beta chains in this list originate from one sample, sequenced in a study of neurological immune-mediated disorders. TCRdb re-analysed the 5' RACE reads in MiXCR, keeping a single row per CDR3 protein. The sample consists of about 62,000 distinct CDR3 sequences, 4% to 6% of them appearing once. Sequencing input: PBMCs. These receptors all come from a woman between 45 and 65 years old with multiple sclerosis.

This clonotype was detected many times. J is TRBJ2-1 and V is TRBV12-3 or TRBV12-4; possibly TRBD2 for D (6 bases). V lost 5 bases, J lost 6 bases, and 17 bases lay in between. The CDR3 contains 15 residues. The CDR3 sequence: CASSPPGLNPNEQFF. The CDR3 bases are TGTGCCAGCAGTCCCCCGGGACTTAACCCCAATGAGCAGTTCTTC.

This clonotype was seen ten or more times. The chain uses TRBV3-1 and TRBJ1-1; 7 nucleotides match TRBD1. There are 14 residues in the CDR3. The germline V gene encodes CDR1 LGHDT and CDR2 YNNKEL (reference sequence). J was trimmed by 6 bases and V by 2 bases; bases with no gene match: 6. The CDR3 loop reads CASSQMGQGAEAFF. Here the CDR3 DNA reads TGTGCCAGCAGCCAAATGGGGCAGGGGGCTGAAGCTTTCTTT.

This clonotype has ten or more counts. CDR3 bases: TGTGCCAGCAGACCCGCGGGGACAGGATTCTACGAGCAGTACGTC. Translated: CASRPAGTGFYEQYV. This sequence joins TRBV6-1 and TRBJ2-7, with TRBD1 identical over 8 bases. The CDR3 runs to 15 residues. With V trimmed by 6 bases and J by 3 bases, 10 bases remained unmatched. Germline V CDR1 and CDR2: MNHNS, SASEGT.

CDR3 in DNA: TGTGCCAGCAGGCAAACAGGGACCGTTGAAGCTTTCTTT. It specifies CASRQTGTVEAFF. This chain uses TRBV5-5 with TRBJ1-1, with D possibly TRBD1 on 6 matching bases. Trimming took off 5 bases at V and 7 bases at J, with 15 bases between the two ends. The CDR3 has 13 amino acids. Germline loops: CDR1 SGHKS, CDR2 YYEKEE (reference sequence). The full variable domain, with the rest looked up from reference TRBV5-5 and TRBJ1-1, is DAGVTQSPTHLIKTRGQQVTLRCSPISGHKSVSWYQQVLGQGPQFIFQYYEKEERGRGNFPDRFSARQFPNYSSELNVNALLLGDSALYLCASRQTGTVEAFFGQGTRLTVV.

The sample holds many counts of this clonotype. The chain couples TRBV27 to TRBJ2-1, with 7 bases lining up with TRBD1. V shed 6 bases and J 2 bases; nucleotides not matched to a gene: 10. This CDR3 has 16 residues. Germline-derived CDR1 and CDR2 are MNHEY and SMNVEV (reference sequence). The DNA of the CDR3 is TGTGCCAGCAGCCCCGGGACAGACCTTACCTACAATGAGCAGTTCTTC. The encoded protein is CASSPGTDLTYNEQFF.

A few counts support this clonotype. The DNA of the CDR3 is TGCGCCAGCAGCCACATGTTCGACTCTGGGGCCAACGTCCTGACTTTC. Amino acids: CASSHMFDSGANVLTF. V and J are TRBV5-1 and TRBJ2-6; D call uncertain. The CDR3 length is 16 residues. The V gene's germline CDR1 is SGHRS and CDR2 YFSETQ. V gave up 4 bases and J gave up 0 bases, with 11 bases separating them.

This sequence joins TRBV9 and TRBJ2-1; D ambiguous. Germline values: CDR1 SGDLS, CDR2 YYNGEE. V was pared by 3 bases and J by 1 base, with 14 bases between. This CDR3 comprises 16 residues. The CDR3 loop reads CASSAFPYKSYNEQFF. Here the CDR3 DNA reads TGTGCCAGCAGCGCCTTCCCCTATAAGTCCTACAATGAGCAGTTCTTC.

This clonotype was seen ten or more times. V and J are TRBV24-1 and TRBJ1-2; 7 bases agree with TRBD1. The length of the CDR3 is 16 residues. V lost 3 bases to trimming and J lost 7 bases; unmatched junction nucleotides: 13. In germline, CDR1 is KGHDR, CDR2 SFDVKD. This CDR3 is CATSDPNMDRFSGYTF. The CDR3 bases are TGTGCCACCAGTGATCCGAATATGGACAGGTTTTCTGGCTACACCTTC.

This clonotype has more than one count but fewer than ten. At one of its ends the junction is not consistent with the germline gene, which may arise from a read error. This chain joins TRBV7-3 and TRBJ1-6; TRBD1 might be the D (5 bases). The CDR3 contains 13 residues. Per germline, CDR1 SGHTA and CDR2 FQGTGA. CDR3 in amino acids: CASRAGANSPLNF. CDR3 nucleotides: TGTGCCAGCCGTGCTGGGGCTAATTCACCCCTCAACTTT.

This clonotype was detected ten times or more. The chain uses TRBV5-1 and TRBJ2-1, with 7 nucleotides matching TRBD2. Germline lookup yields CDR1 SGHRS and CDR2 YFSETQ. Trimming took 4 bases from V and 12 from J; bases not matched to a gene: 16. The CDR3 consists of 15 residues. This CDR3 is CASSPSGVAGPSQFF. DNA for the CDR3: TGCGCCAGCAGCCCTTCCGGGGTAGCGGGCCCATCGCAGTTCTTC.

This clonotype came up many times. The gene calls are TRBV4-1 and TRBJ2-2; TRBD2 matches 7 bases. V was clipped by 4 bases and J by 2 bases; unmatched bases: 7. Germline V gene data show CDR1 as MGHRA and CDR2 as YSYEKL. CDR3 length equals 16 residues. CDR3 coding DNA: TGCGCCAGCAGCCGACTATCGGGACTAAACACCGGGGAGCTGTTTTTT. It encodes CASSRLSGLNTGELFF.

This clonotype was recorded many times. The V call is TRBV7-2, the J call TRBJ1-2; TRBD1 matches at 7 bases. Looked up from germline, CDR1 is SGHTA and CDR2 is FQGNSA. The ends lost 1 base at V and 1 base at J; junction bases unmatched: 3. The length of the CDR3 is 15 residues. The chain's CDR3 is CASSLGTGDNYGYTF. DNA for the CDR3: TGTGCCAGCAGCTTAGGGACAGGCGATAACTATGGCTACACCTTC.

This clonotype was recorded many times. The chain uses TRBV6-6 and TRBJ1-2, with D perhaps matching TRBD1 (6 bases). CDR1 is MNHNY, CDR2 SVGAGI, per germline (reference sequence). Trimming left V 0 bases short and J 4 bases short, with 9 bases between. The CDR3 is made up of 14 amino acids. Written as DNA, the CDR3 is TGTGCCAGCAGTTACTCGACAGGCGGCTATGGCTACACCTTC. Translated, it gives CASSYSTGGYGYTF.

This clonotype came up many times. The chain uses TRBV5-1 and TRBJ1-2, with 9 bases aligning to TRBD1. Trimming removed 7 bases from V and 5 bases from J; junction bases left unmatched: 9. The CDR3 length is 14 residues. In germline, CDR1 is SGHRS, CDR2 YFSETQ. In DNA, the CDR3 is TGCGCCAGCGGGGAAGGGACAGGGTTTTATGGCTACACCTTC. Translating gives CASGEGTGFYGYTF.